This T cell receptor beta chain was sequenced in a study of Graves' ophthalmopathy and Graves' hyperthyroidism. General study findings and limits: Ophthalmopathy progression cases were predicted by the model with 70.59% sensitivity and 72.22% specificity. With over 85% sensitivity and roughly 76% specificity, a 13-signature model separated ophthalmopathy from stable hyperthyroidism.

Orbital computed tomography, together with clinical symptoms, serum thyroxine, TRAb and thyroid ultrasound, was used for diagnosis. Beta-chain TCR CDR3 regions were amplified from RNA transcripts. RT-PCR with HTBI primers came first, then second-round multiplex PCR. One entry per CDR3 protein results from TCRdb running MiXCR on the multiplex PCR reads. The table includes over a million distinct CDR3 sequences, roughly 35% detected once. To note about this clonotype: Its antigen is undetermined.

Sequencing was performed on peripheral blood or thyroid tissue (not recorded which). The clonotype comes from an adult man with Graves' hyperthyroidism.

CDR3 in DNA: TGCGCCAGCAGCCCCGGGACACATCTCTCCTACGAGCAGTACTTC. Its translation: CASSPGTHLSYEQYF. The genes are TRBV5-1 and TRBJ2-7; D is possibly TRBD1 (6 bases). This CDR3 spans 15 amino acids. The V end was cut by 4 bases, the J end by 0 bases, with 14 bases between. Germline V lookup: CDR1 SGHRS, CDR2 YFSETQ. Drawing the rest from reference TRBV5-1 and TRBJ2-7, the complete variable domain is KAGVTQTPRYLIKTRGQQVTLSCSPISGHRSVSWYQQTPGQGLQFLFEYFSETQRNKGNFPGRFSGRQFSNSRSEMNVSTLELGDSALYLCASSPGTHLSYEQYFGPGTRLTVT.